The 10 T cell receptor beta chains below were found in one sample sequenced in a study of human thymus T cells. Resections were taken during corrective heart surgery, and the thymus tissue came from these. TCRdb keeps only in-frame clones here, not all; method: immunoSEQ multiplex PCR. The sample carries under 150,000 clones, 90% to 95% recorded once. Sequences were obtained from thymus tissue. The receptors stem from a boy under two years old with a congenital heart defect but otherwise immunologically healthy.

The CDR3 bases are TGCGCCAGCAGCTATGTCGGCACAGATACGCAGTATTTT. Translation: CASSYVGTDTQYF. The chain has TRBV4-3 and TRBJ2-3; D gene uncertain. CDR3 size: 13 residues. Trimming left V 5 bases short and J 1 base short, with 7 bases between. Germline assignment: CDR1 LGHNA and CDR2 YSLEER.

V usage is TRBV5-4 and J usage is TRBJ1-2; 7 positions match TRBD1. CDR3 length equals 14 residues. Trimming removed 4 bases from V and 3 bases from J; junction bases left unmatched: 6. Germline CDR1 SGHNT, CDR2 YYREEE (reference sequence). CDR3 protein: CASSPGQPDYGYTF. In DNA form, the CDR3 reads TGTGCCAGCAGCCCGGGACAGCCCGACTATGGCTACACCTTC.

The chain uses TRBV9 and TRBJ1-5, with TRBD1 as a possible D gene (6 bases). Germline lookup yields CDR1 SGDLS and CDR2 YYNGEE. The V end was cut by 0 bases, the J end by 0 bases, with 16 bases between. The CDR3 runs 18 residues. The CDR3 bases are TGTGCCAGCAGCGTAGTTCGGGGGCCGCCCTATAGCAATCAGCCCCAGCATTTT. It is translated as CASSVVRGPPYSNQPQHF.

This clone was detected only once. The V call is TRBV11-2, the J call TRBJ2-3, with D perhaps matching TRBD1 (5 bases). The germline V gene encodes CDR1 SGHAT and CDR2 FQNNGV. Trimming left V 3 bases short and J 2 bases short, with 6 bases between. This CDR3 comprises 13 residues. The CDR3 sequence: CASSLGLTDTQYF. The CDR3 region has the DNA TGTGCCAGCAGCTTGGGGCTCACAGATACGCAGTATTTT.

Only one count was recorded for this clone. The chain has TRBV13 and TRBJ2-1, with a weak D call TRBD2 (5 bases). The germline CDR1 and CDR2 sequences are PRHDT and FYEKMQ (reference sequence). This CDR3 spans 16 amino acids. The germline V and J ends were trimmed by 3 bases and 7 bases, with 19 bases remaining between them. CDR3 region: CASSFLRDSSTNEQFF. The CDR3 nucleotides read TGTGCCAGCAGCTTCCTCCGAGACTCTAGCACGAATGAGCAGTTCTTC. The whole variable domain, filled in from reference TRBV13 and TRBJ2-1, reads AAGVIQSPRHLIKEKRETATLKCYPIPRHDTVYWYQQGPGQDPQFLISFYEKMQSDKGSIPDRFSAQQFSDYHSELNMSSLELGDSALYFCASSFLRDSSTNEQFFGPGTRLTVL.

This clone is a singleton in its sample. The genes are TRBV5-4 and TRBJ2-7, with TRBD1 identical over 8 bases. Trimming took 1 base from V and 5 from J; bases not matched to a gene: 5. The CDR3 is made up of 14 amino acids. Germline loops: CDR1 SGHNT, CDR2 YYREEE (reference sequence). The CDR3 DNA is TGTGCCAGCAGCTTGCCAGGGGGCGGCAACGAGCAGTACTTC. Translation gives CASSLPGGGNEQYF.

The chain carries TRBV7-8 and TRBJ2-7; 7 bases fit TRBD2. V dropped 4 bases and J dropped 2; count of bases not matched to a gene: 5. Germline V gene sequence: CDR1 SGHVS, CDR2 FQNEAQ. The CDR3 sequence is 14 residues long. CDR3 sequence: CASSSSGLTYEQYF. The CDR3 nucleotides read TGTGCCAGCAGCTCTAGCGGTCTAACCTACGAGCAGTACTTC.

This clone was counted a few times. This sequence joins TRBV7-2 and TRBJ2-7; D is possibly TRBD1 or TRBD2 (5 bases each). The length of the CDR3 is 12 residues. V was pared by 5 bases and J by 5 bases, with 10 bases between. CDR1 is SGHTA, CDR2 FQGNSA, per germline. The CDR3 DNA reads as TGTGCCAGCAGCCCGCAGGGAGACGAGCAGTACTTC. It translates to CASSPQGDEQYF.

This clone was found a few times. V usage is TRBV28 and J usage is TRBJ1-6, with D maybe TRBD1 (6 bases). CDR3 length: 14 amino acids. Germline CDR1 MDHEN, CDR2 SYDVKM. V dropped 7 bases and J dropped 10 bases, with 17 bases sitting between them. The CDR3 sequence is CASNERGGWSPLHF. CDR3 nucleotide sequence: TGTGCCAGCAACGAGAGGGGGGGCTGGTCACCCCTCCACTTT.

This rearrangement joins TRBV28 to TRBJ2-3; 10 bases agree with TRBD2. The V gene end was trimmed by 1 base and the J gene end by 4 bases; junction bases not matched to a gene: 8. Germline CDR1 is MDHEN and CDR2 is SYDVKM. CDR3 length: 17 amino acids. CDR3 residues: CASSLSRSGGAPDTQYF. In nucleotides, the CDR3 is TGTGCCAGCAGTTTATCTCGAAGCGGGGGGGCCCCAGATACGCAGTATTTT.